This TCR beta chain appears in the sequencing data of a study of T-cell reconstitution after alpha-beta-depleted transplantation in children. This CDR3 has 14 residues. Between the trimmed V and J ends, which lost 5 bases and 7 bases, there was a span of 15 bases. This clonotype was seen more than once but under ten times. During its preparation, the TCRbeta library received unique molecular identifiers. TCRdb processed the PCR reads anew with MiXCR; each CDR3 protein has one entry. Counted here are 500,000 to 600,000 distinct CDR3 sequences, approximately 20% occurring once; the ten biggest clones make up approximately 3%.

The rearrangement links TRBV12-3 or TRBV12-4 to TRBJ2-1; the D is unclear. This TCR was sampled from a human donor who donated a stem cell graft to a child with acute lymphoblastic leukemia. The sample was PBMCs from the stem cell graft donor, taken from the stem cell graft. CDR3: CASSRLLGQNEQFF. In DNA form, the CDR3 reads TGTGCCAGCAGTCGCTTATTAGGGCAGAATGAGCAGTTCTTC.